The rows below give T cell receptor beta chains drawn from one sample of a study of cytomegalovirus exposure and HLA in healthy donors. Only in-frame clones appear in the TCRdb table, and some are missing; sequencing was by immunoSEQ multiplex PCR. The data contain around 190,000 clones, around 77% of them singletons. Material for sequencing was PBMCs. The origin of the receptors is a woman aged 25 to 39 in good health and CMV-seronegative. CDR3s include the opening cysteine and the closing phenylalanine or tryptophan. Fields, in order: D gene, J gene, V gene, clone size, CDR3 protein, CDR3 DNA. A D gene is named only where the DNA matches it firmly. For some rows the clone size is stated as once, few or many, or as a class when expanded; others skip it.

.	TRBJ1-2	TRBV6-5	.	CASRIDYLNYGYTF	TGTGCCAGCAGAATAGACTATCTGAACTATGGCTACACCTTC
TRBD1	TRBJ1-4	TRBV5-6	.	CASRDRGANEKLFF	TGTGCCAGCAGGGACAGGGGGGCTAATGAAAAACTGTTTTTT
.	TRBJ2-1	TRBV9	.	CASSGTGAPYSEQFF	TGTGCCAGCAGCGGAACAGGTGCCCCGTATTCTGAGCAGTTCTTC
TRBD1	TRBJ2-4	TRBV18	.	CASSPRDRAKNIQYF	TGTGCCAGCTCACCCCGGGACAGAGCCAAAAACATTCAGTACTTC
.	TRBJ1-5	TRBV7-3	.	CASSLSGNQPQHF	TGTGCCAGCAGCTTATCAGGAAATCAGCCCCAGCATTTT
.	TRBJ2-3	TRBV28	.	CASSDGVRTVPDTQYF	TGTGCCAGCAGCGACGGGGTTAGGACCGTTCCAGATACGCAGTATTTT
.	TRBJ1-2	TRBV7-9	once	CASSITTANYGYTF	TGTGCCAGCAGCATTACGACAGCGAACTATGGCTACACCTTC
.	TRBJ2-7	TRBV5-4	.	CASSLGPTSSYEQYF	TGTGCCAGCAGCTTGGGCCCCACGAGCTCCTACGAGCAGTACTTC
TRBD2	TRBJ2-3	TRBV5-1	few	CASSFMTSGSGDTQYF	TGCGCCAGCAGCTTTATGACTAGCGGGAGTGGAGATACGCAGTATTTT
.	TRBJ2-7	TRBV27	once	CASSLSFGKVTYEQYF	TGTGCCAGCAGTTTATCTTTCGGGAAGGTCACCTACGAGCAGTACTTC
TRBD2	TRBJ2-3	TRBV4-1	.	CASSQDKGRVTDTQYF	TGCGCCAGCAGCCAAGACAAGGGGAGGGTCACAGATACGCAGTATTTT
.	TRBJ2-1	TRBV5-1	.	CASSFRPRDGSNEQFF	TGCGCCAGCAGCTTCAGACCTAGAGATGGGAGCAATGAGCAGTTCTTC
.	TRBJ1-2	TRBV19	.	CASSISAGTLHYGYTF	TGTGCCAGTAGTATCTCAGCAGGCACCCTTCACTATGGCTACACCTTC
.	TRBJ1-2	TRBV29-1	.	CSVEATGGGNYGYTF	TGCAGCGTTGAAGCCACGGGGGGGGGAAACTATGGCTACACCTTC
TRBD2	TRBJ2-7	TRBV4-2	.	CASSQDLSAGGPEQYF	TGTGCCAGCAGCCAAGACTTATCAGCGGGAGGCCCCGAGCAGTACTTC
.	TRBJ1-1	TRBV18	.	CASSPLPANLNTEAFF	TGTGCCAGCTCACCACTACCAGCGAACCTGAACACTGAAGCTTTCTTT
.	TRBJ2-2	TRBV29-1	.	CTCLAGNTGELFF	TGCACCTGCCTGGCGGGGAACACCGGGGAGCTGTTTTTT
.	TRBJ1-2	TRBV7-9	once	CASSLFPRDRGYTF	TGTGCCAGCAGCTTATTCCCCCGCGACAGGGGCTACACCTTC
TRBD2	TRBJ2-3	TRBV19	.	CASSTPGLAGAQYF	TGTGCCAGTAGTACACCGGGACTAGCGGGGGCGCAGTATTTT
TRBD2	TRBJ2-4	TRBV5-1	.	CASRPLAGGPGDIQYF	TGCGCCAGCAGACCTCTAGCGGGAGGGCCCGGGGACATTCAGTACTTC
TRBD1	TRBJ1-2	TRBV6-5	.	CASSLGTANYGYTF	TGTGCCAGCAGTCTCGGGACAGCTAACTATGGCTACACCTTC
.	TRBJ1-2	TRBV10-3	once	CAISDSNIYGYTF	TGTGCCATCAGTGATTCCAACATCTATGGCTACACCTTC
.	TRBJ2-7	TRBV5-1	.	CASTPRPRDSSYEQYF	TGCGCCAGCACCCCCCGGCCCAGGGATAGCTCCTACGAGCAGTACTTC
TRBD1	TRBJ1-2	TRBV9	.	CASSTSRDRLKHSNGYTF	TGTGCCAGCAGTACATCAAGGGACAGGTTAAAACATTCGAATGGCTACACCTTC
.	TRBJ2-7	TRBV5-1	.	CASSRGTKTPNEQYF	TGCGCCAGCAGCAGGGGGACAAAAACCCCCAACGAGCAGTACTTC
.	TRBJ1-3	TRBV11-2	.	CASSLGAAGNTIYF	TGTGCCAGCAGCTTGGGGGCCGCTGGAAACACCATATATTTT
TRBD1	TRBJ2-7	TRBV2	.	CASSVNSGTGYEQYF	TGTGCCAGCAGTGTAAACAGTGGGACAGGCTACGAGCAGTACTTC
TRBD2	TRBJ2-1	TRBV19	.	CASSMVAGAHNEQFF	TGTGCCAGTAGTATGGTAGCGGGGGCCCACAATGAGCAGTTCTTC
TRBD1	TRBJ2-5	TRBV27	.	CASSLQGAGVAQYF	TGTGCCAGCAGTTTGCAGGGGGCCGGTGTGGCCCAGTACTTC
.	TRBJ1-1	TRBV6-5	.	CASSYEGRNTEAFF	TGTGCCAGCAGTTACGAGGGAAGAAACACTGAAGCTTTCTTT
.	TRBJ2-7	TRBV7-6	.	CASSPSVGGAEHYEQYF	TGTGCCAGCAGCCCTTCTGTGGGGGGGGCGGAACACTACGAGCAGTACTTC
.	TRBJ1-4	TRBV10-2	few	CASRLGFGQGFGKLFF	TGCGCCAGCAGACTCGGATTTGGGCAGGGATTTGGAAAACTGTTTTTT
TRBD2	TRBJ2-3	TRBV6-7	once	CASSLSCTSGLTDTQYF	TGTGCCAGCAGTTTATCTTGTACTAGCGGCCTCACAGATACGCAGTATTTT
TRBD1	TRBJ1-4	TRBV28	.	CASTQRGQGGTNEKLFF	TGTGCCAGCACCCAACGGGGACAGGGCGGAACTAATGAAAAACTGTTTTTT
TRBD2	TRBJ2-3	TRBV6-5	.	CASSYSSSGTTDTQYF	TGTGCCAGCAGTTACTCGAGTAGCGGGACCACAGATACGCAGTATTTT
.	TRBJ1-2	TRBV5-1	.	CASSFGGNYGYTF	TGCGCCAGCAGCTTCGGGGGGAACTATGGCTACACCTTC
TRBD2	TRBJ2-7	TRBV7-9	.	CASSIMGGSRYEQYF	TGTGCCAGCAGCATAATGGGCGGGAGCAGGTACGAGCAGTACTTC
TRBD2	TRBJ2-1	TRBV4-2	.	CASSPWTSGDYNEQFF	TGTGCCAGCAGCCCCTGGACTAGCGGAGATTACAATGAGCAGTTCTTC
TRBD1	TRBJ2-7	TRBV5-4	few	CASRSSGTGSSYEQYF	TGTGCCAGCAGATCCTCCGGGACAGGGTCTTCCTACGAGCAGTACTTC
.	TRBJ1-6	TRBV30	once	CAWSRVPQGSYNSPLHF	TGTGCCTGGAGTCGAGTCCCCCAGGGGTCCTATAATTCACCCCTCCACTTT
.	TRBJ2-1	TRBV27	few	CASSLAAGTEQFF	TGTGCCAGCAGTTTGGCGGCGGGAACTGAGCAGTTCTTC
TRBD1	TRBJ2-7	TRBV7-6	few	CASSPSPGQGYLYEQYF	TGTGCCAGCAGCCCTAGCCCGGGACAGGGATACCTCTACGAGCAGTACTTC
.	TRBJ2-3	TRBV2	.	CASKDRNTDTQYF	TGTGCCAGCAAGGACAGAAACACAGATACGCAGTATTTT
.	TRBJ1-5	TRBV7-8	.	CASSLGQGNQPQHF	TGTGCCAGCAGCCTGGGTCAGGGGAATCAGCCCCAGCATTTT
.	TRBJ1-2	TRBV4-1	few	CASSQNTGINGYTF	TGCGCCAGCAGCCAAAATACAGGGATCAATGGCTACACCTTC
.	TRBJ2-1	TRBV5-8	.	CASSTDPHNEQFF	TGTGCCAGCAGCACAGACCCCCACAATGAGCAGTTCTTC
.	TRBJ2-7	TRBV13	.	CASSLRPTEHEQYF	TGTGCCAGCAGCTTACGCCCAACTGAGCACGAGCAGTACTTC
TRBD2	TRBJ2-1	TRBV7-9	.	CASSSREVAGGTPYNEQFF	TGTGCCAGCAGCTCGCGGGAGGTTGCGGGAGGAACCCCCTACAATGAGCAGTTCTTC
TRBD1	TRBJ1-1	TRBV6-5	.	CASSLRQGGTEAFF	TGTGCCAGCAGTTTGAGACAGGGCGGCACTGAAGCTTTCTTT
TRBD1	TRBJ2-7	TRBV7-9	.	CASSLGTGLSSYEQYF	TGTGCCAGCAGCTTAGGGACAGGGCTTAGCTCCTACGAGCAGTACTTC